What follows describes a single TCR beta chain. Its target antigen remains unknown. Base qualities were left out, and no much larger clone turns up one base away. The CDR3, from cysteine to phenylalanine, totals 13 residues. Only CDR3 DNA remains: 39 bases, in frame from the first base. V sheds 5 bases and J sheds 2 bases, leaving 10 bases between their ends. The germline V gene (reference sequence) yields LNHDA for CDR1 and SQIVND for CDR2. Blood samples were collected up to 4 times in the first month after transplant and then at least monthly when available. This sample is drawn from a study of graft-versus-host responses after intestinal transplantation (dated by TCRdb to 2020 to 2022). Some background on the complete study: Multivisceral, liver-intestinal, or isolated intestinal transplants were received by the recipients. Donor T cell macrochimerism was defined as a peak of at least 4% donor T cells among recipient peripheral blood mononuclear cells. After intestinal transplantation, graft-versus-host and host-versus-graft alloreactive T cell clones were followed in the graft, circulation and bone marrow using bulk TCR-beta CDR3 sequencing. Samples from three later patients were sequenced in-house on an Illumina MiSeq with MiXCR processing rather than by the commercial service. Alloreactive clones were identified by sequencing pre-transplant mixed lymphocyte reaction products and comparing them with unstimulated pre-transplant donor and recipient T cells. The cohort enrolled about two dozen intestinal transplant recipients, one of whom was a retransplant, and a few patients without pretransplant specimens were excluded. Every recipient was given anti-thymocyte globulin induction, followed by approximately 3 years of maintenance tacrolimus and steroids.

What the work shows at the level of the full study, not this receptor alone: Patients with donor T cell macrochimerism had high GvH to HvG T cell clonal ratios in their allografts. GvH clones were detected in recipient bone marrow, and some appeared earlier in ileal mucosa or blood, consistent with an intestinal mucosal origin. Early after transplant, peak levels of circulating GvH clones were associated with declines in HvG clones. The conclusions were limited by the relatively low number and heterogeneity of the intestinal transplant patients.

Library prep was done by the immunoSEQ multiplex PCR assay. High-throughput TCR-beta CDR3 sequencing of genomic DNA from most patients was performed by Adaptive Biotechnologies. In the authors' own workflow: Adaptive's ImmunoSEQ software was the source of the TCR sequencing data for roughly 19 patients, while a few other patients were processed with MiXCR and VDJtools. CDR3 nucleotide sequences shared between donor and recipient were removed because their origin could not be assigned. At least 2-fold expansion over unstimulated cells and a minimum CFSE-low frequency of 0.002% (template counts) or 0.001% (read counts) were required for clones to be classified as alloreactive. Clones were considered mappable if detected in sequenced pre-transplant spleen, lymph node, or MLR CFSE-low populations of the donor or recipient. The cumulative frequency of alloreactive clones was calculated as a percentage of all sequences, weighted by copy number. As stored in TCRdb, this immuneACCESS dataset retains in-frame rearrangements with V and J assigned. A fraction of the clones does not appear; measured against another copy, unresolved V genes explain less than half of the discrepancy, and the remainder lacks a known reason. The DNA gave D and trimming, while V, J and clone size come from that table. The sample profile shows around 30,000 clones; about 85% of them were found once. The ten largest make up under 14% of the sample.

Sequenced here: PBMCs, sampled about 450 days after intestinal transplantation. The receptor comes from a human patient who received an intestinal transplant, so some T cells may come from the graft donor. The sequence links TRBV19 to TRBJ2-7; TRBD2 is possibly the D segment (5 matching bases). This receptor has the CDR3 CASSARVAYEQYF. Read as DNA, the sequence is TGTGCCAGTAGTGCGCGGGTGGCCTACGAGCAGTACTTC.